These T cell receptor beta chains were read from a single sample in a study of cytomegalovirus exposure and HLA in healthy donors. Measured with immunoSEQ multiplex PCR; TCRdb has only the in-frame clones, and not every one. The profile covers around 120,000 clones, with about 84% appearing a single time and about 5.3% taken by the ten largest. The sample taken for sequencing was PBMCs. All receptors derive from a man younger than 30 in good health and CMV-seronegative. CDR3s include the opening cysteine and the closing phenylalanine or tryptophan.

TRBV7-6,TRBJ1-2,CASSPPEWGQYGYTF
TRBV10-3,TRBJ2-1,CAISERWAAGGGWNEQFF
TRBV5-1,TRBJ2-2,CASSLYSGSGGELFF
TRBV14,TRBJ1-4,CASSQEPRSKLFF
TRBV15,TRBJ2-1,CATSREGRGHEQFF
TRBV9,TRBJ2-2,CASSSTGTSNTGELFF
TRBV5-1,TRBJ1-1,CASSQGGVSTEAFF
TRBV30,TRBJ1-5,CAWSVAQGNQPQHF
TRBV13,TRBJ1-2,CASSPPQGYGYTF
TRBV10-1,TRBJ2-1,CASSATSGSRNEQFF
TRBV6-1,TRBJ1-1,CASSEMTRDRADGDTEAFF
TRBV5-1,TRBJ1-1,CASSLVKGGGEAFF
TRBV6-1,TRBJ2-1,CASTLYGRRYNEQFF
TRBV25-1,TRBJ2-2,CASRLANTGELFF
TRBV6-6,TRBJ2-7,CASRPTTGLAYEQYF
TRBV10-3,TRBJ2-1,CAIRSEYNEQFF
TRBV15,TRBJ2-7,CATPEGNSYEQYF
TRBV6-1,TRBJ2-3,CASSEAGSGGAGDTQYF
TRBV7-8,TRBJ2-1,CASSVAGGGYNEQFF
TRBV5-6,TRBJ1-3,CASSFGTGGNTIYF
TRBV2,TRBJ1-6,CASSDRVAYNSPLHF
TRBV6-6,TRBJ1-1,CASTIEREAFF
TRBV4-1,TRBJ2-1,CASSQDETRRFEQFF
TRBV30,TRBJ1-1,CAWSWSGNPKAFF
TRBV5-1,TRBJ1-1,CASSLGQGRTEAFF
TRBV6-1,TRBJ1-1,CASSEGMVSKYHRGTEAFF
TRBV2,TRBJ2-1,CASSEAAGLAPTKQFF
TRBV27,TRBJ2-1,CASSLAGQGNEQFF
TRBV19,TRBJ2-2,CASSIGLRAANTGELFF
TRBV13,TRBJ2-2,CASSPKNTGELFF